This is a list of T cell receptor beta chains from one sample in a study of blood T cell repertoires in COVID-19. Libraries were prepared by immunoSEQ multiplex PCR; TCRdb keeps only in-frame clonotypes and omits some of them. The profile shows 80,000 to 100,000 clones, about 90% of them singletons. The sequencing sample was made of peripheral blood. Source of these receptors: a woman aged 45-59 years with active or convalescent COVID-19. Both conserved end residues are part of each CDR3. Each record gives: clone size, D gene, V gene, J gene, CDR3 DNA, CDR3 protein. D genes are given only for firm matches. Some rows mark clone size as missing; the rest say once, few, many or name a class of expanded clone.

clone size: -; D gene: TRBD1; V gene: TRBV6-2/TRBV6-3; J gene: TRBJ2-7; CDR3 DNA: TGTGCCAGCAGTTACTCCGGGACAGTCTACTACGAGCAGTACTTC; CDR3 protein: CASSYSGTVYYEQYF
clone size: -; D gene: TRBD2; V gene: TRBV9; J gene: TRBJ2-1; CDR3 DNA: TGTGCCAGCAGCCTAGCGGGAGACCACAATGAGCAGTTCTTC; CDR3 protein: CASSLAGDHNEQFF
clone size: -; D gene: -; V gene: TRBV7-3; J gene: TRBJ2-3; CDR3 DNA: TGTGCCAGCAGCTTACAGACGGGAAAGAGGGATACGCAGTATTTT; CDR3 protein: CASSLQTGKRDTQYF
clone size: -; D gene: -; V gene: TRBV5-4; J gene: TRBJ1-5; CDR3 DNA: TGTGCCAGCAGCTTCAACGGGGATAGCAATCAGCCCCAGCATTTT; CDR3 protein: CASSFNGDSNQPQHF
clone size: -; D gene: -; V gene: TRBV6-2/TRBV6-3; J gene: TRBJ1-1; CDR3 DNA: TGTGCCAGCAGCCCGACACACAACACTGAAGCTTTCTTT; CDR3 protein: CASSPTHNTEAFF
clone size: -; D gene: TRBD1; V gene: TRBV5-1; J gene: TRBJ1-1; CDR3 DNA: TGCGCCAGCAGCACCCAGGGGGCAAGGATGGCTGAAGCTTTCTTT; CDR3 protein: CASSTQGARMAEAFF
clone size: -; D gene: -; V gene: TRBV12-3/TRBV12-4; J gene: TRBJ2-1; CDR3 DNA: TGTGCCAGCACCTGGGCTTTCGCGAAGGAGCAGTTCTTC; CDR3 protein: CASTWAFAKEQFF
clone size: -; D gene: -; V gene: TRBV12-3/TRBV12-4; J gene: TRBJ2-5; CDR3 DNA: TGTGCCAGCAGTACTAACCAGGGGCAGACCCAGTACTTC; CDR3 protein: CASSTNQGQTQYF
clone size: once; D gene: -; V gene: TRBV6-5; J gene: TRBJ2-1; CDR3 DNA: TGTGCCAGCAGGCCTCTACTTAGCTCCTACAATGAGCAGTTCTTC; CDR3 protein: CASRPLLSSYNEQFF
clone size: -; D gene: -; V gene: TRBV7-2; J gene: TRBJ2-1; CDR3 DNA: TGTGCCAGCAGCTTAGTTAGGCCTAGCGTCTACTCCTACAATGAGCAGTTCTTC; CDR3 protein: CASSLVRPSVYSYNEQFF
clone size: once; D gene: TRBD2; V gene: TRBV7-2; J gene: TRBJ2-3; CDR3 DNA: TGTGCCAGCAGCCTAGGCCCTAGCGGGGGGTGGGAAGATACGCAGTATTTT; CDR3 protein: CASSLGPSGGWEDTQYF
clone size: -; D gene: TRBD2; V gene: TRBV27; J gene: TRBJ2-3; CDR3 DNA: TGTGCCAGCAGTCGCTTTGGTCTAGCGGGGGCCAAATACACAGATACGCAGTATTTT; CDR3 protein: CASSRFGLAGAKYTDTQYF
clone size: -; D gene: -; V gene: TRBV6-4; J gene: TRBJ2-1; CDR3 DNA: TGTGCCAGCAGTTTGACAGGAGGAAATGAGCAGTTCTTC; CDR3 protein: CASSLTGGNEQFF
clone size: -; D gene: -; V gene: TRBV7-8; J gene: TRBJ1-4; CDR3 DNA: TGTGCCAGCACCGACCCGGGGGTAGATAATGAAAAACTGTTTTTT; CDR3 protein: CASTDPGVDNEKLFF
clone size: -; D gene: -; V gene: TRBV24-1; J gene: TRBJ2-5; CDR3 DNA: TGTGCCACCAGTGATTGGACAGACCAAGAGACCCAGTACTTC; CDR3 protein: CATSDWTDQETQYF
clone size: once; D gene: TRBD2; V gene: TRBV4-1; J gene: TRBJ2-5; CDR3 DNA: TGCGCCAGCAGCCAGGTCGGACTAGCGGGGGGGCAAGAGACCCAGTACTTC; CDR3 protein: CASSQVGLAGGQETQYF
clone size: -; D gene: -; V gene: TRBV5-6; J gene: TRBJ2-7; CDR3 DNA: TGTGCCAGCAGCTTGAGGTCGGGACGGACGTTTCGGGGGAGCTACGAGCAGTACTTC; CDR3 protein: CASSLRSGRTFRGSYEQYF
clone size: -; D gene: TRBD1; V gene: TRBV12-3/TRBV12-4; J gene: TRBJ1-2; CDR3 DNA: TGTGCCAGCAGTCTACAGGGGGCGCTTGGCTACACCTTC; CDR3 protein: CASSLQGALGYTF
clone size: -; D gene: -; V gene: TRBV27; J gene: TRBJ1-1; CDR3 DNA: TGTGCCAGCAGTTTGGACGTTGGGGGGGAAGCTTTCTTT; CDR3 protein: CASSLDVGGEAFF
clone size: -; D gene: TRBD2; V gene: TRBV7-2; J gene: TRBJ2-2; CDR3 DNA: TGTGCCAGCAGCTTAAATAGCGGGGGGCAGGGCACCGGGGAGCTGTTTTTT; CDR3 protein: CASSLNSGGQGTGELFF
clone size: once; D gene: -; V gene: TRBV10-3; J gene: TRBJ2-2; CDR3 DNA: TGTGCCATCAGCTTAGCAGGGGAAGCCGGGGAGCTGTTTTTT; CDR3 protein: CAISLAGEAGELFF
clone size: -; D gene: -; V gene: TRBV27; J gene: TRBJ2-5; CDR3 DNA: TGTGCCAGCAGTTTATCCCCACAGGGAAACCAAGAGACCCAGTACTTC; CDR3 protein: CASSLSPQGNQETQYF
clone size: -; D gene: TRBD1; V gene: TRBV19; J gene: TRBJ1-5; CDR3 DNA: TGTGCCAGTAGTACCCCCGGGACAGGGGCTCAGCCCCAGCATTTT; CDR3 protein: CASSTPGTGAQPQHF
clone size: -; D gene: TRBD2; V gene: TRBV9; J gene: TRBJ2-2; CDR3 DNA: TGTGCCAGCAGCCCAAGCCGAGCGGGGGGGTCTACCGGGGAGCTGTTTTTT; CDR3 protein: CASSPSRAGGSTGELFF
clone size: -; D gene: TRBD1; V gene: TRBV6-5; J gene: TRBJ1-2; CDR3 DNA: TGTGCCAGCAGGCGAGCAACAGGGGGAGGCGGCTACACCTTC; CDR3 protein: CASRRATGGGGYTF
clone size: few; D gene: -; V gene: TRBV6-2/TRBV6-3; J gene: TRBJ2-2; CDR3 DNA: TGTGCCAGCAGCGCAGGGTATACCGGGGAGCTGTTTTTT; CDR3 protein: CASSAGYTGELFF
clone size: -; D gene: -; V gene: TRBV10-3; J gene: TRBJ2-1; CDR3 DNA: TGTGCCATCAGTGAGATAGTGAGAGAGCAGTTCTTC; CDR3 protein: CAISEIVREQFF
clone size: -; D gene: TRBD1; V gene: TRBV5-5; J gene: TRBJ2-7; CDR3 DNA: TGTGCCAGCAGTGAGACAGGGGTCGTCTACGAGCAGTACTTC; CDR3 protein: CASSETGVVYEQYF
clone size: -; D gene: -; V gene: TRBV7-9; J gene: TRBJ1-5; CDR3 DNA: TGTGCCAGCAGCTTAGGGGGCACTGACAATCAGCCCCAGCATTTT; CDR3 protein: CASSLGGTDNQPQHF
clone size: -; D gene: -; V gene: TRBV7-9; J gene: TRBJ2-2; CDR3 DNA: TGTGCCAGCAGACCAAACACGGGGACTGCTTTCGGGGAGCTGTTTTTT; CDR3 protein: CASRPNTGTAFGELFF
clone size: -; D gene: -; V gene: TRBV5-1; J gene: TRBJ2-5; CDR3 DNA: TGCGCCAGCAGCTTGGGAGGGCAAGAGACCCAGTACTTC; CDR3 protein: CASSLGGQETQYF
clone size: -; D gene: -; V gene: TRBV27; J gene: TRBJ2-2; CDR3 DNA: TGTGCCAGCAGCTGGACAGCAAACACCGGGGAGCTGTTTTTT; CDR3 protein: CASSWTANTGELFF
clone size: -; D gene: TRBD2; V gene: TRBV7-9; J gene: TRBJ2-7; CDR3 DNA: TGTGCCAGCAGCTGGGGGGGAGGGACCTCCTACGAGCAGTACTTC; CDR3 protein: CASSWGGGTSYEQYF
clone size: -; D gene: TRBD1; V gene: TRBV6-2/TRBV6-3; J gene: TRBJ2-7; CDR3 DNA: TGTGCCAGCAGTTACTCTTTTGGGACAGGGAACGAGCAGTACTTC; CDR3 protein: CASSYSFGTGNEQYF
clone size: -; D gene: TRBD1; V gene: TRBV10-3; J gene: TRBJ1-1; CDR3 DNA: TGTGCCATCAGGAGGGAGACCGGGACAGGGGCTGAAGCTTTCTTT; CDR3 protein: CAIRRETGTGAEAFF
clone size: medium-sized; D gene: TRBD1; V gene: TRBV27; J gene: TRBJ1-1; CDR3 DNA: TGTGCCAGCAGTCGCACGGGACAGGGGGGGAACACTGAAGCTTTCTTT; CDR3 protein: CASSRTGQGGNTEAFF
clone size: -; D gene: TRBD1; V gene: TRBV7-8; J gene: TRBJ1-3; CDR3 DNA: TGTGCCAGCAGCCCTCAGACAGGGCTGGGAAACACCATATATTTT; CDR3 protein: CASSPQTGLGNTIYF
clone size: -; D gene: -; V gene: TRBV5-6; J gene: TRBJ1-5; CDR3 DNA: TGTGCCAGCAGCAGACAGGAAATCAATCAGCCCCAGCATTTT; CDR3 protein: CASSRQEINQPQHF
clone size: -; D gene: TRBD1; V gene: TRBV29-1; J gene: TRBJ2-7; CDR3 DNA: TGCAGCGCTTCGGGACAGGGAGACTACGAGCAGTACTTC; CDR3 protein: CSASGQGDYEQYF
clone size: -; D gene: -; V gene: TRBV25-1; J gene: TRBJ1-1; CDR3 DNA: TGTGCCAGCAGTGCGGGTCCGGGGGGCGCCCACACTGAAGCTTTCTTT; CDR3 protein: CASSAGPGGAHTEAFF
clone size: -; D gene: TRBD1; V gene: TRBV11-3; J gene: TRBJ2-1; CDR3 DNA: TGTGCCAGCAGCTTGACAGGGCTCTCACGGAATGAGCAGTTCTTC; CDR3 protein: CASSLTGLSRNEQFF
clone size: once; D gene: -; V gene: TRBV6-8; J gene: TRBJ1-5; CDR3 DNA: TGTGCCAGCAGTTACTGGCGGGATCAGCCCCAGCATTTT; CDR3 protein: CASSYWRDQPQHF
clone size: -; D gene: -; V gene: TRBV10-3; J gene: TRBJ1-2; CDR3 DNA: TGTGCCATCAGTTTTACCGGGACACATGGCTACACCTTC; CDR3 protein: CAISFTGTHGYTF
clone size: -; D gene: -; V gene: TRBV9; J gene: TRBJ2-1; CDR3 DNA: TGTGCCAGCAGCCTATTTCTTAGCTCCTACAATGAGCAGTTCTTC; CDR3 protein: CASSLFLSSYNEQFF
clone size: once; D gene: TRBD1; V gene: TRBV7-6; J gene: TRBJ1-3; CDR3 DNA: TGTGCCAGCAGTCAGAGGACAGGCGAATCTGGAAACACCATATATTTT; CDR3 protein: CASSQRTGESGNTIYF
clone size: -; D gene: -; V gene: TRBV6-5; J gene: TRBJ2-7; CDR3 DNA: TGTGCCAGCAGTACCACTTACGAGCAGTACTTC; CDR3 protein: CASSTTYEQYF
clone size: -; D gene: -; V gene: TRBV7-2; J gene: TRBJ2-7; CDR3 DNA: TGTGCCAGCACCCCTGAACTGGTCTCCTACGAGCAGTACTTC; CDR3 protein: CASTPELVSYEQYF
clone size: once; D gene: TRBD2; V gene: TRBV7-2; J gene: TRBJ2-1; CDR3 DNA: TGTGCCAGCAGCGTGGGACTAGCGAAAAATAATGAGCAGTTCTTC; CDR3 protein: CASSVGLAKNNEQFF
clone size: -; D gene: TRBD1; V gene: TRBV3-1/TRBV3-2; J gene: TRBJ1-2; CDR3 DNA: TGTGCCAGCAGCGAGATCCGGGACAGGGGTAGAGGCTACACCTTC; CDR3 protein: CASSEIRDRGRGYTF
clone size: once; D gene: -; V gene: TRBV28; J gene: TRBJ1-5; CDR3 DNA: TGTGCCAGCAGCACAGTTCGTTGGAATCAGCCCCAGCATTTT; CDR3 protein: CASSTVRWNQPQHF
clone size: -; D gene: -; V gene: TRBV7-3; J gene: TRBJ1-1; CDR3 DNA: TGTGCCAGCAGTCGCGAAGGGCTCAGGGGCTCCACTGAAGCTTTCTTT; CDR3 protein: CASSREGLRGSTEAFF
clone size: -; D gene: TRBD1; V gene: TRBV19; J gene: TRBJ1-1; CDR3 DNA: TGTGCCAGTAGTCCGACCTGGGACAGGGCTTCTGAAGCTTTCTTT; CDR3 protein: CASSPTWDRASEAFF
clone size: -; D gene: TRBD1; V gene: TRBV6-6; J gene: TRBJ1-4; CDR3 DNA: TGTGCCAGCACCCCGACAGGGTCTGATGAAAAACTGTTTTTT; CDR3 protein: CASTPTGSDEKLFF
clone size: -; D gene: -; V gene: TRBV28; J gene: TRBJ1-2; CDR3 DNA: TGTGCCAGCACCGAAGCGGGGAGGGAGCCCCACTATGGCTACACCTTC; CDR3 protein: CASTEAGREPHYGYTF
clone size: -; D gene: TRBD1; V gene: TRBV9; J gene: TRBJ1-1; CDR3 DNA: TGTGCCAGCAGCGCCTCGACAGGGACGAACACTGAAGCTTTCTTT; CDR3 protein: CASSASTGTNTEAFF
clone size: -; D gene: TRBD1; V gene: TRBV30; J gene: TRBJ1-5; CDR3 DNA: TGTGCCTGGACTGGACAGGGCAATCAGCCCCAGCATTTT; CDR3 protein: CAWTGQGNQPQHF
clone size: once; D gene: -; V gene: TRBV4-2; J gene: TRBJ2-2; CDR3 DNA: TGTGCCAGCAGCCCTTTAGCTCTCACCGGGGAGCTGTTTTTT; CDR3 protein: CASSPLALTGELFF
clone size: -; D gene: -; V gene: TRBV6-5; J gene: TRBJ1-2; CDR3 DNA: TGTGCCAGCAGTTACTCGAGGCAGGGGTACTATGGCTACACCTTC; CDR3 protein: CASSYSRQGYYGYTF
clone size: -; D gene: -; V gene: TRBV5-1; J gene: TRBJ2-3; CDR3 DNA: TGCGCCAGCGGAGGGCTCGGGACCACAGATACGCAGTATTTT; CDR3 protein: CASGGLGTTDTQYF